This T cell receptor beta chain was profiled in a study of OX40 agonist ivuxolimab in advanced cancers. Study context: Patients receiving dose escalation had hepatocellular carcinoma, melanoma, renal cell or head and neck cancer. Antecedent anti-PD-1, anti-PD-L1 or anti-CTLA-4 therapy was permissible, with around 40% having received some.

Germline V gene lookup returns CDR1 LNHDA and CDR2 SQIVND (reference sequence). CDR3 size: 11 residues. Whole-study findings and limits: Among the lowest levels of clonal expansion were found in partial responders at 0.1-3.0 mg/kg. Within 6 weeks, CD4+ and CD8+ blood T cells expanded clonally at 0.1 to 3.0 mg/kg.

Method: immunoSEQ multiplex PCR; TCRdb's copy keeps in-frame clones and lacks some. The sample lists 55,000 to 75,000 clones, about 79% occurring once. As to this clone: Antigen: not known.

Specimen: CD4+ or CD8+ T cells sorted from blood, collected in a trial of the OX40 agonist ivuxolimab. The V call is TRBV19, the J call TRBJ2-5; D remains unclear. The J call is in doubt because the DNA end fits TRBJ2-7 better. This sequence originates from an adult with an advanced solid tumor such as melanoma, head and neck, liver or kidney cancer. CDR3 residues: CASGRLYEQYF. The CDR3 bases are TGTGCCAGTGGCCGGTTGTACGAGCAGTACTTC.